Listed below are T cell receptor beta chains from one sample, sequenced in a study of response to subunit inactivated influenza vaccine. TCRdb reprocessed the RT-PCR reads with MiXCR, giving one entry per CDR3 protein. The repertoire has a few hundred thousand distinct CDR3 sequences, just over 20% of them found once; the top ten carry 10% to 13%. The specimen comprised PBMCs from blood, sampled 21 months after vaccination. These receptors originate from a man between 50 and 69 years old who received an inactivated influenza vaccine. CDR3s include the opening cysteine and the closing phenylalanine or tryptophan. D genes are given only for firm matches. Expanded clones are given a class, and other clones once, few, many or no size at all.

J | D | V | length | size | DNA | CDR3
TRBJ2-6 | NA | TRBV10-3 | 17 | few | TGTGCCATCAGTGAAGTAGGGATCCAATCTGGGGCCAACGTCCTGACTTTC | CAISEVGIQSGANVLTF
TRBJ2-1 | TRBD2 | TRBV11-2 | 19 | NA | TGTGCCAGCAGCGAACTAGCGGGAGGGTATTTTAATTCCTACAATGAGCAGTTCTTC | CASSELAGGYFNSYNEQFF
TRBJ2-1 | TRBD2 | TRBV11-1 | 14 | few | TGTGCCAGCAGCCGGGGACTAGGGGCCAATGAGCAGTTCTTC | CASSRGLGANEQFF
TRBJ1-2 | NA | TRBV10-3 | 13 | NA | TGTGCCTCCGGGCAGGTATTCGACTATGGCTACACCTTC | CASGQVFDYGYTF
TRBJ1-6 | NA | TRBV20-1 | 13 | few | TGCAGTGCTAGAACAGTACCTAATTCACCCCTCCACTTT | CSARTVPNSPLHF
TRBJ2-1 | TRBD2 | TRBV19 | 15 | NA | TGTGCCAGTAGTATGGGAGCGGGAGTTGGTAATGAGCAGTTCTTC | CASSMGAGVGNEQFF
TRBJ2-3 | NA | TRBV5-6 | 13 | few | TGTGCCAGCAGCTTAATTGGTACAGATACGCAGTATTTT | CASSLIGTDTQYF
TRBJ2-7 | TRBD1 | TRBV10-3 | 14 | NA | TGTGCCATCAGTGGGGACAGGGGAGGGTACGAGCAGTACTTC | CAISGDRGGYEQYF
TRBJ2-1 | NA | TRBV29-1 | 17 | NA | TGCAGCGTTGAAGATACCGTAGGCAGGGGGGGCTACAATGAGCAGTTCTTC | CSVEDTVGRGGYNEQFF
TRBJ2-7 | NA | TRBV29-1 | 13 | few | TGCAGCGTTGAAGTTGGCACCACCTACGAGCAGTACTTC | CSVEVGTTYEQYF
TRBJ1-6 | NA | TRBV7-2 | 15 | NA | TGTGCCAGCAGCCCCACGTCAGTCTATAATTCACCCCTCCACTTT | CASSPTSVYNSPLHF
TRBJ2-1 | NA | TRBV12-3/TRBV12-4 | 14 | few | TGTGCCAGCAGCGTAGCTAGTGCGTACAATGAGCAGTTCTTC | CASSVASAYNEQFF
TRBJ2-1 | TRBD1 | TRBV4-2 | 15 | NA | TGTGCCAGCAGCCAAGACGGGACAGGTTACAATGAGCAGTTCTTC | CASSQDGTGYNEQFF
TRBJ1-6 | NA | TRBV6-5 | 14 | NA | TGTGCCAGCAGTTACCAGGGTGGTAATTCACCCCTCCACTTT | CASSYQGGNSPLHF
TRBJ1-1 | NA | TRBV7-9 | 12 | few | TGTGCCAGCAGCTGGGACGGGACTGAAGCTTTCTTT | CASSWDGTEAFF
TRBJ2-2 | NA | TRBV20-1 | 14 | few | TGCAGTGCTAGGGCGACGGGAAACACCGGGGAGCTGTTTTTT | CSARATGNTGELFF
TRBJ2-3 | NA | TRBV7-2 | 14 | NA | TGTGCCAGCAGCCTGCAGGCGTTCCCAGATACGCAGTATTTT | CASSLQAFPDTQYF
TRBJ2-3 | NA | TRBV24-1 | 15 | few | TGTGCCACCAGTGATCCGGGGGACAGTACGTGGTCGCAGTATTTT | CATSDPGDSTWSQYF
TRBJ2-5 | NA | TRBV10-3 | 12 | few | TGTGCCATCAAGCAGGGGGGAGAGACCCAGTACTTC | CAIKQGGETQYF
TRBJ2-5 | NA | TRBV6-1 | 17 | NA | TGTGCCAGCAGGCCCAGGGTAACGGGACTGAATCAAGAGACCCAGTACTTC | CASRPRVTGLNQETQYF
TRBJ1-3 | NA | TRBV10-3 | 14 | few | TGTGCCATCAGTGACACCGTCTCTGGAAACACCATATATTTT | CAISDTVSGNTIYF
TRBJ1-1 | NA | TRBV28 | 12 | NA | TGTGCCAGCAGTTTTGGGTACGCTGAAGCTTTCTTT | CASSFGYAEAFF
TRBJ2-5 | TRBD1 | TRBV10-3 | 12 | few | TGTGCCATCAGTGAACAGGGGGGGACCCAGTACTTC | CAISEQGGTQYF
TRBJ2-3 | NA | TRBV5-1 | 15 | NA | TGCGCCAGCAGCTTGGAGGGCTATACAGCAGATACGCAGTATTTT | CASSLEGYTADTQYF
TRBJ2-3 | NA | TRBV4-3 | 16 | few | TGCGCCAGCAGCCCCCAAAGCACAGTTAGCACAGATACGCAGTATTTT | CASSPQSTVSTDTQYF
TRBJ1-1 | TRBD1 | TRBV4-1 | 15 | many | TGCGCCAGCAGTTTCAGGCAGGGGGCGGGGACTGAAGCTTTCTTT | CASSFRQGAGTEAFF
TRBJ2-3 | TRBD2 | TRBV11-2 | 18 | once | TGTGCCAGCAGCTTCTACAGACTAGCGGGGGCTAGCACAGATACGCAGTATTTT | CASSFYRLAGASTDTQYF
TRBJ2-7 | TRBD2 | TRBV29-1 | 15 | NA | TGCAGCGTTGAGCTCCTAGCGGGAACGGGGTACGAGCAGTACTTC | CSVELLAGTGYEQYF
TRBJ1-3 | TRBD1 | TRBV6-1 | 14 | NA | TGTGCCAGCAGTCAACAGGGGACTGGAAACACCATATATTTT | CASSQQGTGNTIYF
TRBJ2-7 | TRBD1 | TRBV20-1 | 12 | few | TGCAGTGCCCGGGACAGAACCTACGAGCAGTACTTC | CSARDRTYEQYF
TRBJ2-1 | NA | TRBV4-2 | 13 | NA | TGTGCCAGCAGCCAGTTATCGGGGAATGAGCAGTTCTTC | CASSQLSGNEQFF
TRBJ1-1 | NA | TRBV11-2 | 13 | NA | TGTGCCAGCAGCTTAAGCCGTCGCACTGAAGCTTTCTTT | CASSLSRRTEAFF
TRBJ1-4 | NA | TRBV5-1 | 14 | few | TGCGCCAGCAGCCAAGACGGCCCTAATGAAAAACTGTTTTTT | CASSQDGPNEKLFF
TRBJ2-7 | NA | TRBV20-1 | 15 | NA | TGCAGTGCTAGAGTTGGCGCCCTAGAATCCTACGAGCAGTACTTC | CSARVGALESYEQYF
TRBJ1-1 | NA | TRBV10-2 | 12 | many | TGCGCCAGCATCGGGGGCAACACTGAAGCTTTCTTT | CASIGGNTEAFF
TRBJ1-6 | NA | TRBV19 | 13 | NA | TGTGCCAGTAGTATTGGGCAGGATTCACCCCTCCACTTT | CASSIGQDSPLHF
TRBJ2-7 | NA | TRBV5-8 | 12 | few | TGTGCCAGCGGGTTCCCTCAAGTAGAGCAGTACTTC | CASGFPQVEQYF
TRBJ1-1 | NA | TRBV7-3 | 13 | NA | TGTGCCAGCAGCCAACTTCCCCGGGGGGTAGCTTTCTTT | CASSQLPRGVAFF
TRBJ1-5 | TRBD1 | TRBV6-2/TRBV6-3 | 18 | NA | TGTGCCAGCAGCACATCCGGGACAGGGGGCGTTTTTAGACAGCCCCAGCATTTT | CASSTSGTGGVFRQPQHF
TRBJ1-4 | NA | TRBV9 | 14 | NA | TGTGCCAGCAGCGTAGAAGTCCTTGGCGAAAACCTGTTTTTT | CASSVEVLGENLFF
TRBJ1-2 | TRBD1 | TRBV4-2 | 15 | many | TGTGCCAGCAGCCAGCAGACAGGGGGGGACTATGGCTACACCTTC | CASSQQTGGDYGYTF
TRBJ1-2 | TRBD1 | TRBV5-1 | 14 | few | TGCGCCAGCAGCCCCGGGGACAGAAACTATGGCTACACCTTC | CASSPGDRNYGYTF
TRBJ1-2 | NA | TRBV12-3/TRBV12-4 | 14 | NA | TGTGCCAGCAGTTCCGGGACGGATGCCTATGGCTACACCTTC | CASSSGTDAYGYTF
TRBJ2-7 | NA | TRBV11-2 | 14 | NA | TGTGCCAGCAGCCCCGTGGCGGGAAGGCACGAGCAGTACTTC | CASSPVAGRHEQYF
TRBJ1-4 | NA | TRBV5-1 | 15 | NA | TGCGCCAGCAGCCTGGCCGGGACTGCGGATGAAAAACTGTTTTTT | CASSLAGTADEKLFF
TRBJ2-7 | TRBD1 | TRBV9 | 16 | NA | TGTGCCAGCAGCCCCTGGACAGGGCCCCCGCTCTACGAGCAGTACTTC | CASSPWTGPPLYEQYF
TRBJ1-4 | NA | TRBV14 | 12 | NA | TGTGCCAGCAGCCATTCGGAAGAAAAACTGTTTTTT | CASSHSEEKLFF
TRBJ2-3 | TRBD2 | TRBV5-6 | 17 | NA | TGTGCCAGCAGCGCCCCAATTAGCGGGGGGGCCTTTAATACGCAGTATTTT | CASSAPISGGAFNTQYF
TRBJ2-7 | TRBD1 | TRBV6-2/TRBV6-3 | 15 | NA | TGTGCCAGCAGTTGGACAGGAAGAAGCTCCTACGAGCAGTACTTC | CASSWTGRSSYEQYF
TRBJ2-1 | NA | TRBV5-1 | 14 | NA | TGCGCCAGCAGCTTGGTTCTAGCGAACAATGAGCAGTTCTTC | CASSLVLANNEQFF
TRBJ1-1 | TRBD1 | TRBV10-3 | 15 | few | TGTGCCATCACCGAACAGGCCGGGACAGGGGGAGCAGCTTTCTTT | CAITEQAGTGGAAFF
TRBJ2-1 | NA | TRBV11-2 | 15 | NA | TGTGCCAGCAGCTTGTCGGTCCAACAGAACAATGAGCAGTTCTTC | CASSLSVQQNNEQFF
TRBJ1-2 | NA | TRBV5-4 | 13 | few | TGTGCCAGCGGCACCGGGACATCATATGGCTACACCTTC | CASGTGTSYGYTF
TRBJ1-1 | NA | TRBV20-1 | 14 | few | TGCAGTGCTAGAGATTGGACGGCGAACACTGAAGCTTTCTTT | CSARDWTANTEAFF